These 3 T cell receptor beta chains share one sample of origin, sequenced in a study of blood T cell repertoires in COVID-19. Repertoires were generated with immunoSEQ multiplex PCR, while TCRdb's copy carries only in-frame clones and drops some. The table lists about 110,000 clones, about 80% of them singletons. Sequenced sample: peripheral blood. These receptors were taken from a woman aged 45-65 years with acute or convalescent COVID-19.

The V gene is TRBV6-5, the J gene TRBJ1-5; 7 bases are shared with TRBD1. The CDR3 covers 14 residues. From germline, CDR1 is MNHEY and CDR2 SVGAGI. Losses at the gene ends were 2 bases for V and 6 bases for J; bases not matched to a gene: 4. CDR3 coding DNA: TGTGCCAGCAGTTACCACAGGGGTGGTCAGCCCCAGCATTTT. This sequence encodes CASSYHRGGQPQHF.

This chain links TRBV19 with TRBJ2-7; 9 nucleotides agree with TRBD1. V lost 9 bases, J lost 7 bases, and 7 bases stayed unmatched. Per germline, CDR1 LNHDA and CDR2 SQIVND (reference sequence). The CDR3 sequence is 12 residues long. CDR3 coding DNA: TGTGCCAGCGAAAACGACAGGGGGGAGCAGTACTTC. It translates to CASENDRGEQYF.

V usage is TRBV29-1 and J usage is TRBJ1-2, with a tentative D call TRBD1 (6 bases). Germline assignment: CDR1 SQVTM and CDR2 ANQGSEA. The CDR3 is 14 amino acids. Deletions cut 2 bases from V and 6 bases from J, with 16 bases between. CDR3 nucleotides: TGCAGCGTTGAAAAGGAAGGACAGCGGAATGGCTACACCTTC. As protein: CSVEKEGQRNGYTF.